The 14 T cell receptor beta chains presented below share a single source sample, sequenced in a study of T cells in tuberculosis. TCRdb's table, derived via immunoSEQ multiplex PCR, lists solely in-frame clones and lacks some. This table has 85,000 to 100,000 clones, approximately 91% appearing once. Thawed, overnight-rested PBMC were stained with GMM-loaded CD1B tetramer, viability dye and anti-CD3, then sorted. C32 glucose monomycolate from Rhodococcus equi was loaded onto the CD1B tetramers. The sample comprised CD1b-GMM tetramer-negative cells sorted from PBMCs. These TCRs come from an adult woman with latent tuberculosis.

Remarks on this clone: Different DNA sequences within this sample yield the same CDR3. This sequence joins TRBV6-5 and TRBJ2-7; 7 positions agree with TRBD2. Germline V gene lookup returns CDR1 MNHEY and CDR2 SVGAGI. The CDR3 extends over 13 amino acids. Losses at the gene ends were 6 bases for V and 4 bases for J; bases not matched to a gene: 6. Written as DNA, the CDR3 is TGTGCCAGCAGGGAAGCGGGGCCTTACGAGCAGTACTTC. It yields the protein CASREAGPYEQYF.

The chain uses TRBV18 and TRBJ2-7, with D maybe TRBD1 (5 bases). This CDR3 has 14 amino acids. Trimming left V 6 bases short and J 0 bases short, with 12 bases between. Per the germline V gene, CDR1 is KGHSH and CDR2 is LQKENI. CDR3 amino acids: CASSTTALSYEQYF. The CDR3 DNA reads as TGTGCCAGCTCGACGACAGCACTCTCCTACGAGCAGTACTTC.

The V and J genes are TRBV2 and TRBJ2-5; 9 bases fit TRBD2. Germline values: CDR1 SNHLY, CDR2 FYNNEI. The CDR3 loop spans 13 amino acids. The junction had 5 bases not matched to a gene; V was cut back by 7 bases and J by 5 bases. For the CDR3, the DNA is TGTGCCAGCAATGCGGGGGGGCCGGAGACCCAGTACTTC. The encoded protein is CASNAGGPETQYF. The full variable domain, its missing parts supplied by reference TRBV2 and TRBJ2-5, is EPEVTQTPSHQVTQMGQEVILRCVPISNHLYFYWYRQILGQKVEFLVSFYNNEISEKSEIFDDQFSVERPDGSNFTLKIRSTKLEDSAMYFCASNAGGPETQYFGPGTRLLVL.

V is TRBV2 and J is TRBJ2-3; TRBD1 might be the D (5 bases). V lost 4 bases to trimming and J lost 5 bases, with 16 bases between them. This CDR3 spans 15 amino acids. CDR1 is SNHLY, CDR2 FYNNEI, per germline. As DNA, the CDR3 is TGTGCCAGCAGTGGTCTGGGTGGGGCAGGAGATACGCAGTATTTT. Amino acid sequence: CASSGLGGAGDTQYF.

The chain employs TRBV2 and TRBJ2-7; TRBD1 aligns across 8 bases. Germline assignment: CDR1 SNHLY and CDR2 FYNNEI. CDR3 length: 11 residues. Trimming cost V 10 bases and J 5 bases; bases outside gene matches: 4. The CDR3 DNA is TGTGCCATACAGGGGGTGAACGAGCAGTACTTC. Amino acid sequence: CAIQGVNEQYF.

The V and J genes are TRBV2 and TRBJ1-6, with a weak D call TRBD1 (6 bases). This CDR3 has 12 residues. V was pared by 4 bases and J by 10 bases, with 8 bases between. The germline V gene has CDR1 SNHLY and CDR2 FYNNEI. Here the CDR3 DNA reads TGTGCCAGCAGTGGGGGGCAATCACCCCTCCACTTT. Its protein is CASSGGQSPLHF. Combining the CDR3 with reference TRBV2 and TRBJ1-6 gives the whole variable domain EPEVTQTPSHQVTQMGQEVILRCVPISNHLYFYWYRQILGQKVEFLVSFYNNEISEKSEIFDDQFSVERPDGSNFTLKIRSTKLEDSAMYFCASSGGQSPLHFGNGTRLTVT.

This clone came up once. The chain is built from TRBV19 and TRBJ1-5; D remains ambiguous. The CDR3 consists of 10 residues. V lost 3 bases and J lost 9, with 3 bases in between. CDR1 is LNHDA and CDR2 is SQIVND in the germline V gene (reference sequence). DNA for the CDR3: TGTGCCAGTAGTATGCGGCCCCAGCATTTT. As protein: CASSMRPQHF.

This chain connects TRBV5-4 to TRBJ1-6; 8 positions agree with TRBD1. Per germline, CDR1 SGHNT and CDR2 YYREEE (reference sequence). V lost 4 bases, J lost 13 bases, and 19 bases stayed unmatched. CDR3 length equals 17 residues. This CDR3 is CASSIDVSGTGVSPLHF. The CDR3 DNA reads TGTGCCAGCAGCATTGATGTTTCCGGGACAGGCGTTTCTCCCCTCCACTTT.

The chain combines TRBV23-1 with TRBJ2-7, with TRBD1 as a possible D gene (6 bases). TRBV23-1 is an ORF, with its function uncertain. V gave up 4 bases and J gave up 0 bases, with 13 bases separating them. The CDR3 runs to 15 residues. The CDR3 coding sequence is TGCGCCAGCAGTCTTAGGGACACGAGCTCCTACGAGCAGTACGTC. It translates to CASSLRDTSSYEQYV.

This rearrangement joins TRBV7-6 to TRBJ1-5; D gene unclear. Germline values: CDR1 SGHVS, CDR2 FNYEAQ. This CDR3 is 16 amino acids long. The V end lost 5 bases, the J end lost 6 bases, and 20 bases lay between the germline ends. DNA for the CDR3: TGTGCCAGCAGCCCATCGCCGCTGCTGCGTACTCAGCCCCAGCATTTT. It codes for CASSPSPLLRTQPQHF.

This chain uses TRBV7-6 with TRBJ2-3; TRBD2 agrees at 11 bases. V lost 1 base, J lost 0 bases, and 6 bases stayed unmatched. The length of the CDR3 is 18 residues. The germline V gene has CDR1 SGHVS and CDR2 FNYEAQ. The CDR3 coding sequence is TGTGCCAGCAGCTTAGTAGCGGGGGGGGGCACTAGCACAGATACGCAGTATTTT. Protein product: CASSLVAGGGTSTDTQYF.

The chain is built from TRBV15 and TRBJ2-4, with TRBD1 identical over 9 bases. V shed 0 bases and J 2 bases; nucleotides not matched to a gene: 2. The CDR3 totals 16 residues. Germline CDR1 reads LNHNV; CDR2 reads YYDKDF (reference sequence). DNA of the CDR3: TGTGCCACCAGCAGAGAACAGGGGGCGACCAAAAACATTCAGTACTTC. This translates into CATSREQGATKNIQYF.

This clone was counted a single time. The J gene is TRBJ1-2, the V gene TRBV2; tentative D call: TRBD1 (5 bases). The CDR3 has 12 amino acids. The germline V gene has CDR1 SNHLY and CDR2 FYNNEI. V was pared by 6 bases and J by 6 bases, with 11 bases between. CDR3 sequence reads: CASSIRVDGYTF. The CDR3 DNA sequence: TGTGCCAGCAGCATCAGGGTAGATGGCTACACCTTC.

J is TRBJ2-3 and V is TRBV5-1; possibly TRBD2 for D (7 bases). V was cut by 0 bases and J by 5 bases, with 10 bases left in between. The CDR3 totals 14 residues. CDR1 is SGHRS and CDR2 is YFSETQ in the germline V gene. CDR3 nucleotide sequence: TGCGCCAGCAGCTTGGGGCGGGGGCAAGATACGCAGTATTTT. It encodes CASSLGRGQDTQYF.